Shown below are 21 T cell receptor beta chains from a single sample sequenced in a study of regulatory T cells in long-lasting Graves disease. Libraries of TCR beta came from iRepertoire HTBI primers plus Arm-PCR of CDR3 regions. A single record per CDR3 protein comes from TCRdb applying MiXCR to the multiplex PCR reads. Of about 540,000 distinct CDR3 sequences listed, approximately 15% are singletons. This sample's time point: newly diagnosed GD, antithyroid drugs for less than 3 months. Isolated PBMC RNA provided the starting material for the TCR library. These data also featured in a second study, about T cells in Graves' hyperthyroidism and ophthalmopathy.

The sequencing used peripheral blood mononuclear cells (PBMCs), collected at new diagnosis, from a patient treated with antithyroid drugs. The receptors stem from a man under 40 with Graves disease.

This clonotype was picked up many times. The chain recombines TRBV12-3 or TRBV12-4 with TRBJ1-3; D is unclear. The CDR3 runs to 12 residues. V was pared by 6 bases and J by 2 bases, with 5 bases between. CDR3 coding DNA: TGTGCCAGCAGGCGTCCTGGAAACACCATATATTTT. Residues: CASRRPGNTIYF.

This clonotype came up many times. The J gene is TRBJ2-6, the V gene TRBV10-3; no clear D. This CDR3 is 15 amino acids long. Between the trimmed V and J ends, which lost 5 bases and 1 base, there was a span of 9 bases. In germline, CDR1 is ENHRY, CDR2 SYGVKD. CDR3 amino acids: CAISTPLSGANVLTF. CDR3 nucleotides: TGTGCCATCAGTACCCCTTTATCTGGGGCCAACGTCCTGACTTTC.

J is TRBJ1-2 and V is TRBV20-1; D is unclear. Trimming took off 3 bases at V and 4 bases at J, with 9 bases between the two ends. This CDR3 has 12 amino acids. Germline values: CDR1 DFQATT, CDR2 SNEGSKA (reference sequence). The CDR3 loop reads CSASIVTYGYTF. Here the CDR3 DNA reads TGCAGTGCTAGCATTGTCACCTATGGCTACACCTTC.

This chain links TRBV7-7 with TRBJ2-3, with D perhaps matching TRBD1 or TRBD2 (5 bases each). Germline loops: CDR1 SSHAT, CDR2 FNYEAQ (reference sequence). The length of the CDR3 is 14 residues. The ends were cut back, 5 bases at V and 2 bases at J, with 11 bases in the middle. DNA for the CDR3: TGTGCCAGCAGCAGACGGGACGTCACAGATACGCAGTATTTT. Translating gives CASSRRDVTDTQYF.

The sample holds many counts of this clonotype. The V gene is TRBV3-1, the J gene TRBJ2-1, with a tentative D call TRBD1 (5 bases). This CDR3 is built from 15 residues. The V end was cut by 0 bases, the J end by 5 bases, with 11 bases between. Germline V gene sequence: CDR1 LGHDT, CDR2 YNNKEL (reference sequence). In nucleotides, the CDR3 is TGTGCCAGCAGCCAAGATTTAGAGGACAACAATGAGCAGTTCTTC. Residues: CASSQDLEDNNEQFF.

This clonotype was recorded a few times. The chain has TRBV29-1 and TRBJ2-5, with D tentatively TRBD2 (5 bases). Germline CDR1 reads SQVTM; CDR2 reads ANQGSEA. V was clipped by 3 bases and J by 8 bases, with 13 bases between them. The CDR3 is 12 amino acids. The CDR3 loop is CSVDKGGDTQYF. Written as DNA, the CDR3 is TGCAGCGTTGATAAAGGAGGTGACACCCAGTACTTC.

This clonotype has a count of ten or more. The genes are TRBV28 and TRBJ1-1, with a possible D match to TRBD1 (5 bases). Germline lookup yields CDR1 MDHEN and CDR2 SYDVKM. Trimming took off 10 bases at V and 0 bases at J, with 15 bases between the two ends. The CDR3 extends over 14 amino acids. The CDR3 sequence: CAILPGGLNTEAFF. Written as DNA, the CDR3 is TGTGCCATCCTCCCCGGGGGACTGAACACTGAAGCTTTCTTT.

This clonotype was seen a few times. The CDR3 is CASSWPGKTYSYNEQFF. For the CDR3, the DNA is TGCGCCAGCAGCTGGCCTGGAAAGACTTACTCCTACAATGAGCAGTTCTTC. This chain uses TRBV5-1 with TRBJ2-1; no reliable D call. CDR3 length equals 17 residues. Germline V CDR1 and CDR2: SGHRS, YFSETQ. The germline V and J ends were trimmed by 3 bases and 0 bases, with 16 bases remaining between them.

Many counts were recorded for this clonotype. The V gene is TRBV20-1, the J gene TRBJ2-1; 7 bases fit TRBD2. The germline gives CDR1 DFQATT, CDR2 SNEGSKA (reference sequence). This CDR3 contains 16 residues. Germline trimming cut 3 bases from V and 1 base from J; bases unmatched to any gene: 9. CDR3 bases: TGCAGTGCTAGTGCGGTGGGAGGGAGGTCCTACAATGAGCAGTTCTTC. Residues: CSASAVGGRSYNEQFF.

This clonotype was recorded many times. V and J are TRBV20-1 and TRBJ2-2; D remains unclear. The V end was cut by 2 bases, the J end by 0 bases, with 7 bases between. The germline gives CDR1 DFQATT, CDR2 SNEGSKA (reference sequence). This CDR3 is 14 amino acids long. CDR3 DNA sequence: TGCAGTGCTAGACCGGGCTCGAACACCGGGGAGCTGTTTTTT. As protein: CSARPGSNTGELFF.

For this clonotype: It differs at one base from a far larger clone, so likely a read error. The rearrangement links TRBV11-2 to TRBJ2-5, with a tentative D call TRBD1 (6 bases). This CDR3 contains 15 residues. Deletions cut 3 bases from V and 11 bases from J, with 22 bases between. Germline V lookup: CDR1 SGHAT, CDR2 FQNNGV. CDR3 nucleotide sequence: TGTGCCAGCAGCTTCAGGGGATGGGTTCCCAATGAGCAGTACTTC. Its translation is CASSFRGWVPNEQYF. Combining the CDR3 with reference TRBV11-2 and TRBJ2-5 gives the whole variable domain EAGVAQSPRYKIIEKRQSVAFWCNPISGHATLYWYQQILGQGPKLLIQFQNNGVVDDSQLPKDRFSAERLKGVDSTLKIQPAKLEDSAVYLCASSFRGWVPNEQYFGPGTRLLVL.

The chain has TRBV19 and TRBJ1-1; possible D gene TRBD1, 6 bases. Trimming pared 5 bases from V and 6 bases from J, leaving 22 bases between. Germline V gene data show CDR1 as LNHDA and CDR2 as SQIVND (reference sequence). CDR3 length: 16 amino acids. The CDR3 DNA reads as TGTGCCAGTAGTCGCAGCGCCGGGGGCAGGGTTCCTGAAGCTTTCTTT. This translates into CASSRSAGGRVPEAFF.

This sequence joins TRBV7-3 and TRBJ2-3; TRBD2 matches at 10 bases. With V trimmed by 5 bases and J by 4 bases, 6 bases remained unmatched. The germline gives CDR1 SGHTA, CDR2 FQGTGA. The CDR3 runs to 15 residues. The CDR3: CASSALAGVADTQYF. In DNA, the CDR3 is TGTGCCAGCAGCGCCCTAGCGGGAGTGGCAGATACGCAGTATTTT.

This clonotype was counted many times. This chain uses TRBV20-1 with TRBJ2-5; D gene ambiguous. In germline, CDR1 is DFQATT, CDR2 SNEGSKA (reference sequence). V was cut by 4 bases and J by 5 bases, with 14 bases left in between. The CDR3 sequence is 13 residues long. The CDR3 sequence: CSAIKVQWETQYF. Written as DNA, the CDR3 is TGCAGTGCTATTAAGGTCCAATGGGAGACCCAGTACTTC.

This clonotype was observed many times. The chain has TRBV20-1 and TRBJ2-7; TRBD2 is a possible D gene (7 bases). Trimming shortened V by 3 bases and J by 5 bases, and 17 bases separated the two germline ends. The CDR3 loop spans 14 amino acids. Germline-derived CDR1 and CDR2 are DFQATT and SNEGSKA (reference sequence). The CDR3 DNA sequence: TGCAGTGCTAGTAGGGGGAGGGTAGCTAACGAGCAGTACTTC. Its protein is CSASRGRVANEQYF.

In its sample, this clonotype was seen many times. The V and J genes are TRBV6-2 or TRBV6-3 and TRBJ1-5; perhaps TRBD1 as D (5 bases). There are 16 residues in the CDR3. Germline CDR1 MNHEY, CDR2 SVGEGT. V was pared by 2 bases and J by 1 base, with 12 bases between. The CDR3 DNA reads as TGTGCCAGCAGTTACGGGGAGGGGATGAGCAATCAGCCCCAGCATTTT. Amino acids: CASSYGEGMSNQPQHF.

This chain links TRBV7-6 with TRBJ2-1; no clear D gene. The germline V gene encodes CDR1 SGHVS and CDR2 FNYEAQ. This CDR3 has 12 residues. With 0 bases removed from V and 7 bases from J, the gap between germline ends came to 4 bases. The DNA of the CDR3 is TGTGCCAGCAGCTTAGCTCAAAATGAGCAGTTCTTC. Amino acid sequence: CASSLAQNEQFF. Drawing the rest from reference TRBV7-6 and TRBJ2-1, the complete variable domain is GAGVSQSPRYKVTKRGQDVALRCDPISGHVSLYWYRQALGQGPEFLTYFNYEAQQDKSGLPNDRFSAERPEGSISTLTIQRTEQRDSAMYRCASSLAQNEQFFGPGTRLTVL.

The chain uses TRBV5-6 and TRBJ1-3; no firm D call. With 2 bases removed from V and 6 bases from J, the gap between germline ends came to 15 bases. The CDR3 sequence is 15 residues long. The V gene's germline CDR1 is SGHDT and CDR2 YYEEEE. The DNA of the CDR3 is TGTGCCAGCAGCTTTGGGGAGCCCGTCAAAAACACCATATATTTT. It translates to CASSFGEPVKNTIYF.

This clonotype appeared many times. The V call is TRBV2, the J call TRBJ1-6; 10 nucleotides align to TRBD1. Trimming removed 5 bases from V and 6 bases from J; junction bases left unmatched: 7. The CDR3 covers 16 residues. Germline V gene lookup returns CDR1 SNHLY and CDR2 FYNNEI. This chain's CDR3 is CASSTGRDRGNSPLHF. The CDR3 DNA sequence: TGTGCCAGCAGTACCGGCCGGGACAGGGGTAATTCACCCCTCCACTTT.

The chain recombines TRBV7-9 with TRBJ2-3; 7 bases fit TRBD1. Germline V gene data show CDR1 as SEHNR and CDR2 as FQNEAQ (reference sequence). The CDR3 loop spans 17 amino acids. The V segment lost 5 bases and the J segment 2 bases; nucleotides outside the gene matches: 13. The CDR3 here is CASSTDRDRINTDTQYF. The CDR3 DNA is TGTGCCAGCAGCACTGACCGGGACAGAATTAACACAGATACGCAGTATTTT.

V gene TRBV30 combines with J gene TRBJ1-5; 8 bases are shared with TRBD1. CDR1 GTSNPN and CDR2 SVGIG come from the germline V gene (reference sequence). The length of the CDR3 is 15 residues. V trimming: 1 base; J trimming: 3 bases; junction bases outside the gene matches: 5. The CDR3 DNA reads TGTGCCTGGAGTGACCGACAGGGGATCAATCAGCCCCAGCATTTT. The encoded protein is CAWSDRQGINQPQHF.